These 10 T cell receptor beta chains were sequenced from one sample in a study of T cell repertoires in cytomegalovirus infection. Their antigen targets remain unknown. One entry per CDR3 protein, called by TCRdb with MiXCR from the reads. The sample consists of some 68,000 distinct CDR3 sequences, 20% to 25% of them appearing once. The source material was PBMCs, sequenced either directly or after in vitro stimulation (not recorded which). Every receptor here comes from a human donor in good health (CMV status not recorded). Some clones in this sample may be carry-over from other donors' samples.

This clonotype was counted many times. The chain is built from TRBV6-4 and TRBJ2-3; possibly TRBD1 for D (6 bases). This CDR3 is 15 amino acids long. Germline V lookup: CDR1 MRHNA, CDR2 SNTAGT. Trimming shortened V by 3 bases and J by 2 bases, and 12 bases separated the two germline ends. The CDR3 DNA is TGTGCCAGCAGTGAATCAGGGGAAGTCACAGATACGCAGTATTTT. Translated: CASSESGEVTDTQYF.

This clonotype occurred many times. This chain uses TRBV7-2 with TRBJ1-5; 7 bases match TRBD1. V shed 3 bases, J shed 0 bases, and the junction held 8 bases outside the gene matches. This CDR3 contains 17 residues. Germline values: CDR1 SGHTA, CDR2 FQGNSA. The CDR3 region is CASSFWDSDYSNQPQHF. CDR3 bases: TGTGCCAGCAGCTTTTGGGACAGCGACTATAGCAATCAGCCCCAGCATTTT.

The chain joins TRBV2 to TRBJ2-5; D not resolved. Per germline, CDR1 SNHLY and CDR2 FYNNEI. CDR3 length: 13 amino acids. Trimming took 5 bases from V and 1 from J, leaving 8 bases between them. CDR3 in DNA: TGTGCCAGCAGTAGAGACACCCAAGAGACCCAGTACTTC. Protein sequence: CASSRDTQETQYF.

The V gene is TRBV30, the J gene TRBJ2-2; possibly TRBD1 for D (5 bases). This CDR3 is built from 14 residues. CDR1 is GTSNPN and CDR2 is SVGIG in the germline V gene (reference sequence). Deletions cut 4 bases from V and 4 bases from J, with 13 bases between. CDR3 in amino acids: CAWTRGPITGELFF. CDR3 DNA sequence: TGTGCCTGGACAAGGGGCCCCATCACCGGGGAGCTGTTTTTT.

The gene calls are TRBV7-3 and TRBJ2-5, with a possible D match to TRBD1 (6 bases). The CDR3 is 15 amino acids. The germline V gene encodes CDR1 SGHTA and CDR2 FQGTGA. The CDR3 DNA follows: TGTGACCGTAACCGGGACATCGGTTATCAGGAGACCCAGTACTTC. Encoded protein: CDRNRDIGYQETQYF.

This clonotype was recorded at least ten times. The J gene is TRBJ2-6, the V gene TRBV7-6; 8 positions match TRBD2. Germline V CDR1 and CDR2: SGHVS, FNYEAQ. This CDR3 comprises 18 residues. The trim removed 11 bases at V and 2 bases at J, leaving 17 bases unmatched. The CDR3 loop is CASQLRPGGQTGANVLTF. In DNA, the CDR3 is TGTGCCTCACAGCTTAGACCGGGGGGGCAGACTGGGGCCAACGTCCTGACTTTC.

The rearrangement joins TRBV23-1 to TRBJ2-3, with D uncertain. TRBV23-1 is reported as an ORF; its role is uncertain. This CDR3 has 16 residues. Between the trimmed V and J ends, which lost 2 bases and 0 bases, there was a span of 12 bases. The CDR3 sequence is CASSQPHRTSTDTQYF. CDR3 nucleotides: TGCGCCAGCAGTCAACCCCACAGAACTAGCACAGATACGCAGTATTTT.

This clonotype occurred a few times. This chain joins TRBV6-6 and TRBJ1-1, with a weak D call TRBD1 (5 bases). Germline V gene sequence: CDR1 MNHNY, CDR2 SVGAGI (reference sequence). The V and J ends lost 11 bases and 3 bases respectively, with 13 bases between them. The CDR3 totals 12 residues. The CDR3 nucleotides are TGTGCCTGTAGACGGGGGGACACTGAAGCTTTCTTT. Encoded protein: CACRRGDTEAFF.

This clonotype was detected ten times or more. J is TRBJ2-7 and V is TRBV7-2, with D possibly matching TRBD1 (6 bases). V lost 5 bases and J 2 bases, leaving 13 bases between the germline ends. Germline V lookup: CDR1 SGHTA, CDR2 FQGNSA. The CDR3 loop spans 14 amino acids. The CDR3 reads CASSTDRSTYEQYF. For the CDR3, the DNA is TGTGCCAGCAGCACCGACAGGAGTACCTACGAGCAGTACTTC.

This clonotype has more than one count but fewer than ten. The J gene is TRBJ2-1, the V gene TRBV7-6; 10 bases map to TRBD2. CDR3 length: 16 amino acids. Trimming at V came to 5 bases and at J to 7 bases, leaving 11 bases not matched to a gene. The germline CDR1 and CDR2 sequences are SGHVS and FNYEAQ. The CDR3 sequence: CASSLPLAGDHNEQFF. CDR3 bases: TGTGCCAGCAGCCTCCCCCTAGCGGGAGATCATAATGAGCAGTTCTTC.